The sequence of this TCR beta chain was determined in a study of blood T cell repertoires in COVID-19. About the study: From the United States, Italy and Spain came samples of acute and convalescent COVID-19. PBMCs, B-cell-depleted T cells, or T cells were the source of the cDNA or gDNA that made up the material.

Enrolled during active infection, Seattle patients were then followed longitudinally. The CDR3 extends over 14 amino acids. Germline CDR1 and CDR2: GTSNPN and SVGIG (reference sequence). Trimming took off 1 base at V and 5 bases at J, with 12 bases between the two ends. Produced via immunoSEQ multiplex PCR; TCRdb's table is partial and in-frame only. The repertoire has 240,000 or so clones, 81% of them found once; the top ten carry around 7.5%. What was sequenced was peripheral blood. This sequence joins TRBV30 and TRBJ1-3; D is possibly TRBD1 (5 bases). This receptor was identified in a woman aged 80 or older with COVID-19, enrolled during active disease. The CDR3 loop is CAWSAFRGRNTIYF. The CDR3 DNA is TGTGCCTGGAGTGCCTTCCGGGGGAGAAACACCATATATTTT. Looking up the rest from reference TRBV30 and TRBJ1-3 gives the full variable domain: SQTIHQWPATLVQPVGSPLSLECTVEGTSNPNLYWYRQAAGRGLQLLFYSVGIGQISSEVPQNLSASRPQDRQFILSSKKLLLSDSGFYLCAWSAFRGRNTIYFGEGSWLTVV.